This T cell receptor beta chain originates from a study of shared clonotypes between healthy human individuals. Germline V lookup: CDR1 GTSNPN, CDR2 SVGIG (reference sequence). The V end lost 4 bases, the J end lost 1 base, and 11 bases lay between the germline ends. The CDR3 spans 14 residues. Repertoires were generated with immunoSEQ multiplex PCR, while TCRdb's copy carries only in-frame clones and drops some. The repertoire consists of roughly 2.6 million clones, with approximately 92% occurring once and the leading ten covering 0.13% to 0.15%. This clone was detected only once. The chain is built from TRBV30 and TRBJ1-5, with D hard to call. Sample: naive CD4+ T cells sorted from blood. The subset was: CD45RA+ positively selected. The clonotype was recovered from a man aged 18 to 35 in good health. CDR3 bases: TGTGCCTGGAATGATCAGGCGAGCAATCAGCCCCAGCATTTT. Amino acid sequence: CAWNDQASNQPQHF.